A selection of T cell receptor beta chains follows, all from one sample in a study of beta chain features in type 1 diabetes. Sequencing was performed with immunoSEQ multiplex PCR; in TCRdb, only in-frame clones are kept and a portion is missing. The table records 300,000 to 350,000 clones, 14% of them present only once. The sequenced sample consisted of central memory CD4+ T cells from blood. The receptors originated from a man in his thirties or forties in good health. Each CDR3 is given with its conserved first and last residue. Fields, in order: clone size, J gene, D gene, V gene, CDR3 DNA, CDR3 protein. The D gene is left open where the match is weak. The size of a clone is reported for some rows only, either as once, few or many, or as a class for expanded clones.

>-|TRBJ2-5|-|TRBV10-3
TGTGCCATCAGTGGTGGGAGGGAGACCCAGTACTTC
CAISGGRETQYF
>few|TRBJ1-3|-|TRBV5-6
TGTGCCAGCAGCCCGCCGGCCTCCTCTGGAAACACCATATATTTT
CASSPPASSGNTIYF
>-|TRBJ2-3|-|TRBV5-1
TGCGCCAGCAGCCCTGGACAAGGCACAGATACGCAGTATTTT
CASSPGQGTDTQYF
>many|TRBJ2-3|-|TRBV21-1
TGTGCCAGCAGCAAAGCAGCCAGCCCGTCAGATACGCAGTATTTT
CASSKAASPSDTQYF
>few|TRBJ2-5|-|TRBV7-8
TGTGCCAGCAGTTCAACGGAGACCCAGTACTTC
CASSSTETQYF
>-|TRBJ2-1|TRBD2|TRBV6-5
TGTGCCAGCAGTTACCCCCTAGCGGGGGTTAGGGATGAGCAGTTCTTC
CASSYPLAGVRDEQFF
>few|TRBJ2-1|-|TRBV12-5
TGTGCTAGTGGTTTTGGACGGGATGAGCAGTTCTTC
CASGFGRDEQFF
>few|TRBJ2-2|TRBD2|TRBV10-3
TGTGCCATCAGAACCGGGACTAAGAACACCGGGGAGCTGTTTTTT
CAIRTGTKNTGELFF
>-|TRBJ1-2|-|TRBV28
TGTGCCAGCTCCGGCGGCTATGGCTACACCTTC
CASSGGYGYTF
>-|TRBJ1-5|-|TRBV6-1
TGTGCCAGCAGTGAAGTCCCAAGTCAGCCCCAGCATTTT
CASSEVPSQPQHF
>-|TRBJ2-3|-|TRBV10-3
TGTGCCATCAGAGGGAACTTTAGGACAGATACGCAGTATTTT
CAIRGNFRTDTQYF
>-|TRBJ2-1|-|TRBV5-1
TGCGCCAGCAGCCTAGACAGTCCCAGTAGCAATGAGCAGTTCTTC
CASSLDSPSSNEQFF
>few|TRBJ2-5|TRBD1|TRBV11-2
TGTGCCAGCAGCCACGATTTGGGACAGGCAGACTTC
CASSHDLGQADF
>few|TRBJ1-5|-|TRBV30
TGTGCCTGGAGTTTAGGGGTTGGCAATCAGCCCCAGCATTTT
CAWSLGVGNQPQHF
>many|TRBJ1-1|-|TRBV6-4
TGTGCCAGCAGTGTATCGGTGAACACTGAAGCTTTCTTT
CASSVSVNTEAFF
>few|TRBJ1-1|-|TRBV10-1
TGCGCCAGCAGTCGTCAGGGGAACACTGAAGCTTTCTTT
CASSRQGNTEAFF
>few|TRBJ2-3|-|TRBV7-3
TGTGCCAGCAGCTTCACGTCCGCCGTGGCAGATACGCAGTATTTT
CASSFTSAVADTQYF
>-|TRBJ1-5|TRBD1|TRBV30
TGTGCCTGGAGTAGAAGGAAGGACAGGGGAGATCAGCCCCAGCATTTT
CAWSRRKDRGDQPQHF
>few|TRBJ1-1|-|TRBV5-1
TGCGCCAGCAGCTTGAGGTTGACAGTGGACACTGAAGCTTTCTTT
CASSLRLTVDTEAFF
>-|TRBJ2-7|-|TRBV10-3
TGTGCCATCAGGCCGTCAGGGGCGAACGAGCAGTACTTC
CAIRPSGANEQYF
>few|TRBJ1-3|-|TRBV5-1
TGCGCCAGCAGCTTGGGGGGCGCCGGGGCCAGCGGAAACACCATATATTTT
CASSLGGAGASGNTIYF
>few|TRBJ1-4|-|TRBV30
TGTGCCTGGAGTCGGTCAGCTTATGAAAAACTGTTTTTT
CAWSRSAYEKLFF
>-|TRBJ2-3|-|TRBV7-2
TGTGCCAGCAGCTTATACCGGGATACGCAGTATTTT
CASSLYRDTQYF
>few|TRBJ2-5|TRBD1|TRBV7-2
TGTGCCAGCAGCCGGGGACAGAGGGAGACCCAGTACTTC
CASSRGQRETQYF
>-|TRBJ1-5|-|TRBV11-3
TGTGCCAGCAGCTTAGATGGGGGAGGGGCCGGTCAGCCCCAGCATTTT
CASSLDGGGAGQPQHF
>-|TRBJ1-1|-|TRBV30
TGTGCCTGGAGTGTGGAGACAAACACTGAAGCTTTCTTT
CAWSVETNTEAFF
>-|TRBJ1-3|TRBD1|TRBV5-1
TGCGCCAGCAGCACCATGGGACAGGGGGCACACACCATATATTTT
CASSTMGQGAHTIYF
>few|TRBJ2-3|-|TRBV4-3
TGCGCCAGCAGCCGGCGAGCGGCGGACTATCTTAATACGCAGTATTTT
CASSRRAADYLNTQYF
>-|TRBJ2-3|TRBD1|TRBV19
TGTGCCAGTAGCCCAACAGACAGGGGATCAGATACGCAGTATTTT
CASSPTDRGSDTQYF